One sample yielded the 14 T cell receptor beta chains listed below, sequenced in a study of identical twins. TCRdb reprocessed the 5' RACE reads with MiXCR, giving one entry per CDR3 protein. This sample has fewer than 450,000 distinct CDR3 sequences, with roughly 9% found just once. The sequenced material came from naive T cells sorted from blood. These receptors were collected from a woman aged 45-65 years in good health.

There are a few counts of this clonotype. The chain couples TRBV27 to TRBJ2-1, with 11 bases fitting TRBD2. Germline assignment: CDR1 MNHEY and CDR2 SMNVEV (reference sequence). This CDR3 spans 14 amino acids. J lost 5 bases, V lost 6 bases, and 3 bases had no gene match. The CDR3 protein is CASRLAGVNNEQFF. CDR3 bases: TGTGCCAGCAGACTAGCGGGAGTAAACAATGAGCAGTTCTTC.

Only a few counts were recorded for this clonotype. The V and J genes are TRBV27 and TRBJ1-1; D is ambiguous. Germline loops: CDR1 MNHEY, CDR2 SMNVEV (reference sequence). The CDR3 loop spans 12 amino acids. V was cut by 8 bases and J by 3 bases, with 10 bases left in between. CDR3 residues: CASGPVDTEAFF. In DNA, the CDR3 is TGTGCCAGCGGACCTGTGGACACTGAAGCTTTCTTT.

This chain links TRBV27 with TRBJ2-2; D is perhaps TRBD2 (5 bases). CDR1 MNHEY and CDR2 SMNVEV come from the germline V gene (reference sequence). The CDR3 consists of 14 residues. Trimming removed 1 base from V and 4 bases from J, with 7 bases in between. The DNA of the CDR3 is TGTGCCAGCAGTTTATTGAGGGTCACCGGGGAGCTGTTTTTT. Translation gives CASSLLRVTGELFF.

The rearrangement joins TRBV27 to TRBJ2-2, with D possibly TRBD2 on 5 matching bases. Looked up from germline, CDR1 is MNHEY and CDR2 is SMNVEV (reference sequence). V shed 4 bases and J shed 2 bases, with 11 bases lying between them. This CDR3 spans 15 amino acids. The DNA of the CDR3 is TGTGCCAGCAGTTGGGAGACTAAAAACACCGGGGAGCTGTTTTTT. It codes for CASSWETKNTGELFF.

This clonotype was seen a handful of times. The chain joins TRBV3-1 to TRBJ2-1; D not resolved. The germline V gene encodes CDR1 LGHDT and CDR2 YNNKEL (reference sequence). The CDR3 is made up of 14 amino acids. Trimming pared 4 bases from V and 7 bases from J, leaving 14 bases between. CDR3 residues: CASSPGLTENEQFF. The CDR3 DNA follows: TGTGCCAGCAGCCCTGGGTTAACCGAAAATGAGCAGTTCTTC.

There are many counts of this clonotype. The CDR3 nucleotides are TGTGCCAGCAGCCTCACGGGGGCCTTTAATTCACCCCTCCACTTT. Protein sequence: CASSLTGAFNSPLHF. V and J are TRBV12-3 or TRBV12-4 and TRBJ1-6; tentative D call: TRBD1 (6 bases). This CDR3 region has 15 residues. V lost 6 bases, J lost 6 bases, and 15 bases lay in between.

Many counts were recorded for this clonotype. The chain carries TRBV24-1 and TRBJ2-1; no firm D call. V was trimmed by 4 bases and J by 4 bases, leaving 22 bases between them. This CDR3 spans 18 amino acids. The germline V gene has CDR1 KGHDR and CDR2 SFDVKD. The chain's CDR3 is CATSDRSSGQPLYNEQFF. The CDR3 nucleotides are TGTGCCACCAGTGACCGAAGCTCAGGCCAACCTTTATACAATGAGCAGTTCTTC.

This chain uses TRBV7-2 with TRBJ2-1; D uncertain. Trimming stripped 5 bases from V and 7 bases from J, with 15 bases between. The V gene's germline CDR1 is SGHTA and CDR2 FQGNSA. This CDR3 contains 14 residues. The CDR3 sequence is CASSLLWRKNEQFF. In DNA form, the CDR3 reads TGTGCCAGCAGCCTTCTTTGGCGGAAGAATGAGCAGTTCTTC.

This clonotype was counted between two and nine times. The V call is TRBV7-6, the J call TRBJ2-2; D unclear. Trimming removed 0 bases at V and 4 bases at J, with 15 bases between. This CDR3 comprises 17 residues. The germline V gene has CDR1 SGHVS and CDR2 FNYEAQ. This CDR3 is CASSLAPGRKSTGELFF. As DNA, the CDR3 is TGTGCCAGCAGCTTAGCTCCCGGACGAAAGTCCACCGGGGAGCTGTTTTTT.

CDR3 region: CASSLSRGIDSPLHF. The CDR3 bases are TGTGCCAGCAGCCTCTCCAGGGGCATCGATTCACCCCTCCACTTT. The J gene is TRBJ1-6, the V gene TRBV4-2; D may be TRBD1 (6 bases). With 4 bases removed from V and 8 bases from J, the gap between germline ends came to 15 bases. The CDR3 spans 15 residues. Germline CDR1 reads LGHNA; CDR2 reads YNFKEQ.

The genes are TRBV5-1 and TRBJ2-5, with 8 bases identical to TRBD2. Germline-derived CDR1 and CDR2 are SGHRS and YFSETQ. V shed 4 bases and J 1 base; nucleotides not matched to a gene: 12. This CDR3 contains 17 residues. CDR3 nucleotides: TGCGCCAGCAGCGGAGGACTAGCCAATAACCTCCAAGAGACCCAGTACTTC. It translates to CASSGGLANNLQETQYF.

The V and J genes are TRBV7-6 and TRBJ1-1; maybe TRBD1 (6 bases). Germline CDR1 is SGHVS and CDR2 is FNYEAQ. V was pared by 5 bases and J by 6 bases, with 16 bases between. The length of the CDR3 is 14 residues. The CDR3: CASSGRGAPAEAFF. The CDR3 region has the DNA TGTGCCAGCAGCGGCAGGGGAGCACCCGCTGAAGCTTTCTTT.

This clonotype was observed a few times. This CDR3 reads CASSLGGTNWVYEQYF. CDR3 bases: TGTGCCAGCAGCTTAGGTGGGACAAACTGGGTCTACGAGCAGTACTTC. The genes are TRBV7-9 and TRBJ2-7, with D possibly TRBD1 on 6 matching bases. Trimming removed 1 base from V and 3 bases from J, with 16 bases in between. This CDR3 is 16 amino acids long. Germline assignment: CDR1 SEHNR and CDR2 FQNEAQ (reference sequence).

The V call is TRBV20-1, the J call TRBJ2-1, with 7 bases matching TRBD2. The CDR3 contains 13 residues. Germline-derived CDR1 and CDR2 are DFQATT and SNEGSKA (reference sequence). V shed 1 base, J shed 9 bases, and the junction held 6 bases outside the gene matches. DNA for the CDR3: TGCAGTGCTAGAGTGGGGGGGGTTCGTGAGCAGTTCTTC. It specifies CSARVGGVREQFF.